This T cell receptor (beta chain) stems from a study of blood T cell repertoires in COVID-19. Here immunoSEQ multiplex PCR was the method, and the copy in TCRdb shows in-frame clones only, minus some. The repertoire consists of about 140,000 clones, with about 70% occurring once and the leading ten covering under 15%. The CDR3 runs 14 residues. Germline V lookup: CDR1 MGHRA, CDR2 YSYEKL. The V gene end was trimmed by 1 base and the J gene end by 9 bases; junction bases not matched to a gene: 4. The rearrangement joins TRBV4-1 to TRBJ2-1, with 9 bases that match TRBD1. The receptor comes from a man older than 75 with acute or convalescent COVID-19. The sample comprised peripheral blood. In DNA, the CDR3 is TGCGCCAGCAGCCAAGCCGGACAGGGGCGTGAGCAGTTCTTC. Amino acid sequence: CASSQAGQGREQFF.